This T cell receptor (beta chain) stems from a study of blood T cell repertoires in COVID-19. V dropped 5 bases and J dropped 14 bases, with 18 bases sitting between them. The CDR3 sequence is 12 residues long. CDR1 and CDR2 from the germline V gene are MNHEY and SVGAGI. Profiled with immunoSEQ multiplex PCR; TCRdb holds only in-frame clones, not every one. This repertoire shows about 190,000 clones, approximately 86% found once; its top ten account for 2.5% to 3%. J is TRBJ1-2 and V is TRBV6-5; D may be TRBD1 (6 bases). The sample consisted of peripheral blood. This clonotype was obtained from a man between 40 and 49 years old with active or convalescent COVID-19. Written as DNA, the CDR3 is TGTGCCAGCAGTCAGAGGACAGCCGAGGTTACCTTC. Amino acid sequence: CASSQRTAEVTF.